Described below is a single TCR beta chain sequence and its context. These data come from a study of shared clonotypes between healthy human individuals. The CDR3 sequence is 15 residues long. The germline V and J ends were trimmed by 1 base and 1 base, with 9 bases remaining between them. Germline V gives CDR1 SGHRS, CDR2 YFSETQ. Deep level was the assay's run setting. The protocol was immunoSEQ multiplex PCR, while the TCRdb copy is restricted to in-frame clones and leaves out a portion. The table shows under 1 million clones, with about 96% occurring only once. It was CD45RO-negative cells, positively selected for CCR7, that made up naive CD8 cells, with terminally differentiated effector memory CD45RA+ cells excluded. Those who donated, Caucasian adults without exception, all lived in Nashville, Tennessee.

This clonotype originated in a man younger than 45 in good health. Sequenced sample: naive CD8+ T cells sorted from blood. The chain links TRBV5-1 to TRBJ2-1, with a weak D call TRBD2 (5 bases). This CDR3 reads CASSLLGESYNEQFF. CDR3 nucleotides: TGCGCCAGCAGCTTGCTCGGGGAATCCTACAATGAGCAGTTCTTC.